This T cell receptor beta chain originates from a study of blood T cell repertoires in COVID-19. At the level of the study: Sources were T cells, B-cell-depleted T cells, or PBMCs; the material itself was cDNA or gDNA.

Trimming shortened V by 0 bases and J by 8 bases, and 29 bases separated the two germline ends. CDR3 length equals 20 residues. From germline, CDR1 is KGHSH and CDR2 LQKENI. Method: immunoSEQ multiplex PCR; TCRdb's copy keeps in-frame clones and lacks some. Seen here are 75,000 to 90,000 clones, 90% observed once, and the top ten hold 6.5% to 8.5%. This receptor was taken from a man aged 18 to 35 with COVID-19, enrolled during active disease. The rearrangement uses TRBV18 and TRBJ2-1; tentative D call: TRBD2 (6 bases). The sequenced sample consisted of peripheral blood. The CDR3 DNA reads as TGTGCCAGCTCACCACCCCCTGGCTGGACTACCGCTTTAAAGGTGGATGAGCAGTTCTTC. Translated, it gives CASSPPPGWTTALKVDEQFF.